Below, one T cell receptor (beta chain) is given with its context. The antigen remains undetermined. This specimen belongs to a study of cytomegalovirus exposure and HLA in healthy donors. The PCR ran on 60 Vbeta and 13 Jbeta primers. Sequenced by immunoSEQ multiplex PCR; TCRdb stores in-frame clones only, minus some. Of more than 150,000 clones listed, roughly 84% are singletons. Findings of the study overall: Segments of the TCR beta V type were, in most cases, productive about 87% or about 30% of the time in an earlier analysis. The classifier, whose performance was assessed in both the original and validation cohorts, reportedly diagnosed cytomegalovirus status with high specificity and sensitivity.

The CDR3 extends over 17 amino acids. V lost 5 bases, J lost 6 bases, and 12 bases stayed unmatched. Germline lookup yields CDR1 SGHVS and CDR2 FQNEAQ. This TCR was sampled from a girl less than two years old in good health and CMV-seronegative. Sequenced input: PBMCs. The chain uses TRBV7-8 and TRBJ2-2; 10 bases agree with TRBD1. CDR3 in amino acids: CASSDRDRGVIAGELFF. CDR3 DNA sequence: TGTGCCAGCAGCGACCGGGACAGGGGAGTAATCGCCGGGGAGCTGTTTTTT.